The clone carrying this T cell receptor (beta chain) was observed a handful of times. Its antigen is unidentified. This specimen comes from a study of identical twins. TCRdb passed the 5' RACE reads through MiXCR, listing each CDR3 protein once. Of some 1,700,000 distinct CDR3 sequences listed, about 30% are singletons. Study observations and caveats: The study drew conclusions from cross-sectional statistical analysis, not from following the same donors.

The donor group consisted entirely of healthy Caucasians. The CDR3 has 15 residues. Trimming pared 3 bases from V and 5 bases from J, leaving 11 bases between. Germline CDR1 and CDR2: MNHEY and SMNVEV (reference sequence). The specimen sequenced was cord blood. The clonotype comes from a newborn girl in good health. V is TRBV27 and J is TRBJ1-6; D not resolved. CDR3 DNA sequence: TGTGCCAGCAGTTTTTGGACGGAGAATAATTCACCCCTCCACTTT. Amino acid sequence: CASSFWTENNSPLHF.